What follows is one T cell receptor (beta chain) and its context. These data originate in a study of shared clonotypes between healthy human individuals. Study background: The study drew on a couple of women and a few men aged 18 to 49 as donors. Plates per donor: three CD4 naive, three CD4 memory, two CD8 naive, one CD8 memory.

The CDR3 sequence is 15 residues long. Germline V gene sequence: CDR1 SEHNR, CDR2 FQNEAQ (reference sequence). Trimming removed 4 bases from V and 5 bases from J; junction bases left unmatched: 6. Sequencing was performed with immunoSEQ multiplex PCR; in TCRdb, only in-frame clones are kept and a portion is missing. The data contain under 750,000 clones, around 70% of them singletons. The chain couples TRBV7-9 to TRBJ2-2, with 8 bases identical to TRBD1. Sequencing was carried out using memory CD4+ T cells sorted from blood. Subset of the sample: CD45RA-negative fraction. The receptor's source is a woman younger than 45 in good health. CDR3: CASSSAGGATGELFF. Here the CDR3 DNA reads TGTGCCAGCAGCTCCGCAGGGGGCGCGACCGGGGAGCTGTTTTTT.